This T cell receptor beta chain was obtained from a study of blood T cell repertoires in COVID-19. The assay was immunoSEQ multiplex PCR, and TCRdb's table has in-frame clones only and misses some. The repertoire holds under 300,000 clones, about 85% seen once, with 13% in the top ten. This clone was counted between two and nine times. This TCR came from a human donor in a cohort sampled during active COVID-19. Sequencing input: peripheral blood.

As DNA, the CDR3 is TGTGCCAGCAGCTTAGATGGAGCTCTAAACACCGGGGAGCTGTTTTTT. Amino acids: CASSLDGALNTGELFF. The chain uses TRBV7-2 and TRBJ2-2; D is unresolved. With 1 base removed from V and 2 bases from J, the gap between germline ends came to 11 bases. Per the germline V gene, CDR1 is SGHTA and CDR2 is FQGNSA. The CDR3 covers 16 residues. The variable domain in full, with the rest retrieved from reference TRBV7-2 and TRBJ2-2, is GAGVSQSPSNKVTEKGKDVELRCDPISGHTALYWYRQSLGQGLEFLIYFQGNSAPDKSGLPSDRFSAERTGGSVSTLTIQRTQQEDSAVYLCASSLDGALNTGELFFGEGSRLTVL.